The TCR beta chain described here comes from a study of T cell responses to AZD1222 COVID-19 vaccine. The V gene's germline CDR1 is LNHNV and CDR2 YYDKDF (reference sequence). This CDR3 has 17 residues. V gave up 4 bases and J gave up 2 bases, with 18 bases separating them. The method was immunoSEQ multiplex PCR; TCRdb's version includes in-frame clones alone and lacks a portion of them. The table records 65,000 to 80,000 clones, about four fifths of them present only once. Overall study results and limits: Of the AZD1222 recipients, only 5 or 6 were seropositive at baseline. Samples come after the peak T cell response, not at day 14. Reports indicate that nearly half of spike-specific TCRs are directed at unmutated variant regions.

As for this clone: Antigen specificity is unknown.

The chain uses TRBV15 and TRBJ1-3; D perhaps matches TRBD1 (6 bases). The source was peripheral blood, collected 28 days after the second AZD1222 dose. The source is an adult who received the AZD1222 COVID-19 vaccine. The CDR3 sequence is CATSNLPGATTGNTIYF. For the CDR3, the DNA is TGTGCCACCAGCAACCTCCCGGGGGCGACGACTGGAAACACCATATATTTT.